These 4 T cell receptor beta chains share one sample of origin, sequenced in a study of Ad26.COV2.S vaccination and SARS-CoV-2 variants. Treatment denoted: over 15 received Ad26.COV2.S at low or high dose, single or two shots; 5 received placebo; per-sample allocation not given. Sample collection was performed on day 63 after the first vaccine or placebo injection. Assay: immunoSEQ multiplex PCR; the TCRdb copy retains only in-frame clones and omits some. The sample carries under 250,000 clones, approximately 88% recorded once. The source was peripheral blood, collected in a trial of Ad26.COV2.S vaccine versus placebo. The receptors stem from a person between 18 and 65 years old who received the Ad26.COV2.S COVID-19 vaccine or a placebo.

The CDR3 sequence: CASSYSPSPFEQFF. In DNA, the CDR3 is TGTGCCAGCAGTTACTCACCTAGCCCCTTTGAGCAGTTCTTC. The V call is TRBV6-2 or TRBV6-3, the J call TRBJ2-1; possibly TRBD2 for D (5 bases). V gave up 0 bases and J gave up 9 bases, with 12 bases separating them. This CDR3 contains 14 residues. Per the germline V gene, CDR1 is MNHEY and CDR2 is SVGEGT.

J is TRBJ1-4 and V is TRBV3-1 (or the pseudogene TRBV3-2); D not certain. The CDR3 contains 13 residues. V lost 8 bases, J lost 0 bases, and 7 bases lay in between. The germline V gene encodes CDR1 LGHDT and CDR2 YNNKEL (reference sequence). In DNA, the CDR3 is TGTGCCAGCCGCTTTGCAACTAATGAAAAACTGTTTTTT. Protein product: CASRFATNEKLFF.

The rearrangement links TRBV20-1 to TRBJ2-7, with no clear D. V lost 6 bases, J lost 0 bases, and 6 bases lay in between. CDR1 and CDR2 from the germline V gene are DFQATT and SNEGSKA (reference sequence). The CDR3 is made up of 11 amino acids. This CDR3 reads CSAKDSYEQYV. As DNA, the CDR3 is TGCAGTGCAAAGGACTCCTACGAGCAGTACGTC.

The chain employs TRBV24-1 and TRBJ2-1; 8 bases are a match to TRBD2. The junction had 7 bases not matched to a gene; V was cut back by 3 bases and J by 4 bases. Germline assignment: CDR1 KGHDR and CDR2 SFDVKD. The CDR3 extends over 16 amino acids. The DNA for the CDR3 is TGTGCCACCAGTGATCCTCGGACTAGCCCATACAATGAGCAGTTCTTC. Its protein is CATSDPRTSPYNEQFF.